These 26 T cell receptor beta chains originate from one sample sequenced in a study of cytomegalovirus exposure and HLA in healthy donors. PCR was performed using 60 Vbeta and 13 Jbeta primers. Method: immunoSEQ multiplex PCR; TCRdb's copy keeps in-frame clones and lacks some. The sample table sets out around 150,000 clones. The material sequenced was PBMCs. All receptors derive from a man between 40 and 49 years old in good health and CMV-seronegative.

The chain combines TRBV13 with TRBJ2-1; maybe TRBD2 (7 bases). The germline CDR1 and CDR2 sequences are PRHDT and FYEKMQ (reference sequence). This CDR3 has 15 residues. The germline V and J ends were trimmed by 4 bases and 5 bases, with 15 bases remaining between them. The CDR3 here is CASSYPAGADNEQFF. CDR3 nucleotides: TGTGCCAGCAGCTACCCGGCGGGGGCCGACAATGAGCAGTTCTTC.

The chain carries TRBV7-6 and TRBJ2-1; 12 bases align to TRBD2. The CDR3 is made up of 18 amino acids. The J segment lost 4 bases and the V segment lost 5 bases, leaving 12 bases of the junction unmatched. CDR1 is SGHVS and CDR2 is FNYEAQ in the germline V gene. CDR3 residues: CASSAPGLAGEFYNEQFF. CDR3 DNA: TGTGCCAGCAGCGCACCGGGACTAGCGGGCGAGTTTTACAATGAGCAGTTCTTC.

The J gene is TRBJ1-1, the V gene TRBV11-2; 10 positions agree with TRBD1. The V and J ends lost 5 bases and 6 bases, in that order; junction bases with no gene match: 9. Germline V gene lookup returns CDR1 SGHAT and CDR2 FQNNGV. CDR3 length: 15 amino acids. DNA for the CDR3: TGTGCCAGCAGCCAACCGGGACAGGGGAGGCCTGAAGCTTTCTTT. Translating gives CASSQPGQGRPEAFF.

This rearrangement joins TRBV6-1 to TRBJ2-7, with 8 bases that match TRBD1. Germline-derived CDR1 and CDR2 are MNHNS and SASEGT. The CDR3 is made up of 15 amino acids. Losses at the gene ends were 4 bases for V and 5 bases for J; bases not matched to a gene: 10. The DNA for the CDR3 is TGTGCCAGCAGTGGGGGCAGGACAGGGAGCCACGAGCAGTACTTC. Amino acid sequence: CASSGGRTGSHEQYF.

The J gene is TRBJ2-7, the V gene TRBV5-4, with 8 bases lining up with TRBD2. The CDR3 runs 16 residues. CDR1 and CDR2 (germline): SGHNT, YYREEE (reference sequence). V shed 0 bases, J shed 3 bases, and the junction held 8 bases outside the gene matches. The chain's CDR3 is CASSLGRPGTSYEQYF. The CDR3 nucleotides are TGTGCCAGCAGCTTGGGCCGACCCGGGACTAGCTACGAGCAGTACTTC.

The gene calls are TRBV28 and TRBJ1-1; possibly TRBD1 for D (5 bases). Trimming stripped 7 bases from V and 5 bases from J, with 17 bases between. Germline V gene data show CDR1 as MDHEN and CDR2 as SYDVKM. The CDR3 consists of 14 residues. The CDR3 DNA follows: TGTGCCAGCACTCAACACGGGGGGAAAACTGAAGCTTTCTTT. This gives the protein CASTQHGGKTEAFF.

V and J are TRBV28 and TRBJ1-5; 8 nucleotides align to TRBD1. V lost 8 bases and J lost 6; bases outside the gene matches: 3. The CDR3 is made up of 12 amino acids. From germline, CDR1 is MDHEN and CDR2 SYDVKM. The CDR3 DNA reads TGTGCCAGCGGACAGGGCGCTCAGCCCCAGCATTTT. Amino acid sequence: CASGQGAQPQHF. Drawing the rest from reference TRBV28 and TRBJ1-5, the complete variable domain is DVKVTQSSRYLVKRTGEKVFLECVQDMDHENMFWYRQDPGLGLRLIYFSYDVKMKEKGDIPEGYSVSREKKERFSLILESASTNQTSMYLCASGQGAQPQHFGDGTRLSIL.

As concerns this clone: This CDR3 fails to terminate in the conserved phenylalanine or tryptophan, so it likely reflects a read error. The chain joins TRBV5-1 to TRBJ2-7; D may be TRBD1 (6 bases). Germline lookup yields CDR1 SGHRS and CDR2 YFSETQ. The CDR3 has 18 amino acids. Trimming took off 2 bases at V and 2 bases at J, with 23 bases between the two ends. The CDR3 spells CASSLMPPRDTSTYEQYL. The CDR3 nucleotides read TGCGCCAGCAGCTTAATGCCCCCTCGGGACACATCAACCTACGAGCAGTACCTC.

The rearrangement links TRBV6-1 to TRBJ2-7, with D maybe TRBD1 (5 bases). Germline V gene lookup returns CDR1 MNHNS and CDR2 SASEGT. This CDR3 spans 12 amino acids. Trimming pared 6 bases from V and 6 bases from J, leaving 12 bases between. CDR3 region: CASSQGGVEQYF. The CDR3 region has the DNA TGTGCCAGCAGCCAGGGTGGGGTCGAGCAGTACTTC.

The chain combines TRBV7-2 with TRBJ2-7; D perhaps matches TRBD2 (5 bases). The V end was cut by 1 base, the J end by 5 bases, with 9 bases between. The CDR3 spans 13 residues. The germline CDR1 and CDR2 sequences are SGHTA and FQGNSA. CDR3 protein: CASSLGWGDEQYF. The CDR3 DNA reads TGTGCCAGCAGCTTAGGGTGGGGAGACGAGCAGTACTTC.

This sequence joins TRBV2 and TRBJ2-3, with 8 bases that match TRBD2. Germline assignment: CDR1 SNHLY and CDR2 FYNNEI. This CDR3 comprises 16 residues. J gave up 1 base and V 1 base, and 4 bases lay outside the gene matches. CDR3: CASSEEAGVGTDTQYF. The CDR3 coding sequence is TGTGCCAGCAGTGAAGAAGCGGGGGTCGGCACAGATACGCAGTATTTT.

The CDR3 DNA sequence: TGTGCCAGCAGTAAAACAGGGGGCATCGGCAGGGAGCAGTTCTTC. As protein: CASSKTGGIGREQFF. The chain joins TRBV2 to TRBJ2-1; 9 bases fit TRBD1. This CDR3 comprises 15 residues. Germline CDR1 is SNHLY and CDR2 is FYNNEI. V shed 5 bases, J shed 10 bases, and the junction held 12 bases outside the gene matches.

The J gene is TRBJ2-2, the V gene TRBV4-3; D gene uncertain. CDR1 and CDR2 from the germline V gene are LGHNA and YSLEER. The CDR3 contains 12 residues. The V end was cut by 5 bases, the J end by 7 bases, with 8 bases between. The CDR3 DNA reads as TGCGCCAGCAGCTGGCCGGGCGGGGAGCTGTTTTTT. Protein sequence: CASSWPGGELFF.

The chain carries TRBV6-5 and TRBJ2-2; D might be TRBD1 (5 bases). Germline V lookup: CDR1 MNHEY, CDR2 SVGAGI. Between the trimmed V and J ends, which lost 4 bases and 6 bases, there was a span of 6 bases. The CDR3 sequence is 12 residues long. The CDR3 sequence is CASSFRAGELFF. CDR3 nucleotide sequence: TGTGCCAGCAGTTTCAGGGCCGGGGAGCTGTTTTTT.

The CDR3, as DNA: TGTGCCAGCAGCCAAGCTGGGGTCGGGATGAACACTGAAGCTTTCTTT. Translation: CASSQAGVGMNTEAFF. The rearrangement links TRBV7-9 to TRBJ1-1; D gene unclear. V was clipped by 5 bases and J by 0 bases, with 16 bases between them. CDR3 size: 16 residues. The V gene's germline CDR1 is SEHNR and CDR2 FQNEAQ (reference sequence).

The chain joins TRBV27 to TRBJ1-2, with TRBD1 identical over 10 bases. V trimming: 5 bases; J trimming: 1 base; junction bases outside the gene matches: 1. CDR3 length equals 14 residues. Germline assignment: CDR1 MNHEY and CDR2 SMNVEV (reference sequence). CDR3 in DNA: TGTGCCAGCAGTAGGGACAGGGGTAACTATGGCTACACCTTC. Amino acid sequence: CASSRDRGNYGYTF.

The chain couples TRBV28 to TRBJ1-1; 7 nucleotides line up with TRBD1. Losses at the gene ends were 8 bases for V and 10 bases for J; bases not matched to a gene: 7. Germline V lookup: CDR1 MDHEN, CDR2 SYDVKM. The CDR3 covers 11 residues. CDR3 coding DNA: TGTGCCAGCTGCATACAGGGGAGAGCTTTCTTT. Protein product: CASCIQGRAFF.

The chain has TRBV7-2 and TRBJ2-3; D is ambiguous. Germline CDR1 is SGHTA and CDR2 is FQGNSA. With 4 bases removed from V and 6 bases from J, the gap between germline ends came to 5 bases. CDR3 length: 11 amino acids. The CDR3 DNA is TGTGCCAGCAGCTCCGCGGATACGCAGTATTTT. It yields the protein CASSSADTQYF.

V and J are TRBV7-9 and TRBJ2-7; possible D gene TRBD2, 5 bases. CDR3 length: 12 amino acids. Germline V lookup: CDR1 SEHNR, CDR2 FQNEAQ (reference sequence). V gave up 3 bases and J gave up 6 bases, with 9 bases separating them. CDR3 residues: CASSLEVGEQYF. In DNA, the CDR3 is TGTGCCAGCAGCTTGGAGGTGGGCGAGCAGTACTTC. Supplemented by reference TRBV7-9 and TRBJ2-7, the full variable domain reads DTGVSQNPRHKITKRGQNVTFRCDPISEHNRLYWYRQTLGQGPEFLTYFQNEAQLEKSRLLSDRFSAERPKGSFSTLEIQRTEQGDSAMYLCASSLEVGEQYFGPGTRLTVT.

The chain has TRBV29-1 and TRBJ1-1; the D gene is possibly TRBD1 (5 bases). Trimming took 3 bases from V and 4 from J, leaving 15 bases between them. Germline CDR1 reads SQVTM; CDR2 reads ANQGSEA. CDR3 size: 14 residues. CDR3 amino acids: CSVDQQAWGTEAFF. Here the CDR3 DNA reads TGCAGCGTTGACCAACAGGCCTGGGGCACTGAAGCTTTCTTT.

This chain's CDR3 is CASSLNTGELFF. The CDR3 DNA reads as TGTGCCAGCAGCCTTAACACCGGGGAGCTGTTTTTT. The rearrangement uses TRBV9 and TRBJ2-2; no definite D call. The V end was cut by 4 bases, the J end by 2 bases, with 3 bases between. CDR3 length: 12 amino acids. In germline, CDR1 is SGDLS, CDR2 YYNGEE.

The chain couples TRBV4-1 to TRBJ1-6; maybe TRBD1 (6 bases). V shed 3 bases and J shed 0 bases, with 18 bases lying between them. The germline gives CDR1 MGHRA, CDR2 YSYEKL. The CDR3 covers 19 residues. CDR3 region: CASSHHFTRGRSYNSPLHF. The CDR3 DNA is TGCGCCAGCAGCCATCATTTCACCAGGGGCCGCTCCTATAATTCACCCCTCCACTTT.

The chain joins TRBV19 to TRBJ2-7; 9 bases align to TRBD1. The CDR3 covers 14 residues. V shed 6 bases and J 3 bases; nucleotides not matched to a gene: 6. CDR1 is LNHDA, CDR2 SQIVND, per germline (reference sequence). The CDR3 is CASRPGTGSYEQYF. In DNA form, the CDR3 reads TGTGCCAGTAGGCCAGGGACAGGGAGCTACGAGCAGTACTTC. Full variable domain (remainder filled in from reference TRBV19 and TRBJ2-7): DGGITQSPKYLFRKEGQNVTLSCEQNLNHDAMYWYRQDPGQGLRLIYYSQIVNDFQKGDIAEGYSVSREKKESFPLTVTSAQKNPTAFYLCASRPGTGSYEQYFGPGTRLTVT.

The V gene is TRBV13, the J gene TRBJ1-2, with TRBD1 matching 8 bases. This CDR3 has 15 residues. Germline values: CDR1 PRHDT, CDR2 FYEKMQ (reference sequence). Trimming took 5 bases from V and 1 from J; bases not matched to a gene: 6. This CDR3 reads CASSETGVFNYGYTF. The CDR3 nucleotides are TGTGCCAGCAGCGAGACAGGGGTTTTTAACTATGGCTACACCTTC.

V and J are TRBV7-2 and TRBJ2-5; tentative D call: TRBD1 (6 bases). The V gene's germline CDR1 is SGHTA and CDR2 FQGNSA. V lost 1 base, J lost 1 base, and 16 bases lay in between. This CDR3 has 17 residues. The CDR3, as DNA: TGTGCCAGCAGCTTAGGAACGGGGTGGACAGTCCAAGAGACCCAGTACTTC. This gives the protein CASSLGTGWTVQETQYF.

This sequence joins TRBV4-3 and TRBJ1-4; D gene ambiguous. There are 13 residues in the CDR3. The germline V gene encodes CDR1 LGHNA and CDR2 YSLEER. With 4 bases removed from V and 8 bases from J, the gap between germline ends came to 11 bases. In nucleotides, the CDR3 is TGCGCCAGCAGCCGGAACCGGGGAGAAAAACTGTTTTTT. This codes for CASSRNRGEKLFF.